This entry lists 27 T cell receptor beta chains sequenced from one sample in a study of T cells in Graves' hyperthyroidism and ophthalmopathy. Amplified TCR beta CDR3 regions derived from RNA transcripts. The HTBI set primed first-round TCR CDR3 RT-PCR. TCRdb reanalysed the multiplex PCR reads using MiXCR and keeps one entry per CDR3 protein. The sample includes hundreds of thousands of distinct CDR3 sequences, around 20% of them seen just once. The sample was blood. The source is a man aged 35 to 55 with Graves' hyperthyroidism.

The chain couples TRBV12-3 or TRBV12-4 to TRBJ1-2; 7 bases agree with TRBD1. The CDR3 covers 13 residues. V dropped 5 bases and J dropped 5; count of bases not matched to a gene: 5. The CDR3 bases are TGTGCCAGCAGTGCCACAGGGGAGTATGGCTACACCTTC. It yields the protein CASSATGEYGYTF.

This clonotype was detected only a few times. The chain carries TRBV9 and TRBJ1-1; a possible D gene is TRBD1 (6 bases). Germline values: CDR1 SGDLS, CDR2 YYNGEE. Trimming cost V 3 bases and J 6 bases, with 15 bases left between them. The CDR3 runs 14 residues. The CDR3 loop is CASSAREGGAEAFF. The CDR3 nucleotides read TGTGCCAGCAGCGCTAGGGAGGGGGGCGCTGAAGCTTTCTTT.

This clonotype was observed a handful of times. Given the absence of the conserved phenylalanine or tryptophan at the CDR3 end, a read error is likely. This sequence joins TRBV7-9 and TRBJ1-5; TRBD1 matches at 8 bases. The CDR3 runs 14 residues. The junction had 8 bases not matched to a gene; V was cut back by 6 bases and J by 7 bases. The germline V gene has CDR1 SEHNR and CDR2 FQNEAQ (reference sequence). CDR3 DNA: TGTGCCAGCAGGAAGGATGGGACAGGCCAGCCCCAGCATCTT. This translates into CASRKDGTGQPQHL.

A few counts support this clonotype. The V and J genes are TRBV7-6 and TRBJ2-7; TRBD2 matches at 14 bases. The junction had 3 bases not matched to a gene; V was cut back by 5 bases and J by 3 bases. Germline-derived CDR1 and CDR2 are SGHVS and FNYEAQ. The CDR3 sequence is 15 residues long. The CDR3 nucleotides read TGTGCCAGCAGCGGGACTAGCGGGGGTAGCTACGAGCAGTACTTC. Its protein is CASSGTSGGSYEQYF.

Turning to this clonotype: One base away lies a much larger clone, so this may be a sequencing read error. The V and J genes are TRBV6-2 or TRBV6-3 and TRBJ2-7; TRBD1 is a possible D gene (6 bases). V lost 5 bases and J 6 bases, leaving 14 bases between the germline ends. Germline values: CDR1 MNHEY, CDR2 SVGEGT. The CDR3 is 13 amino acids. CDR3 protein: CASSQSLRGEQYF. The CDR3, as DNA: TGTGCCAGCAGTCAGTCCCTCAGGGGCGAGCAGTACTTC.

This clonotype occurred many times. V and J are TRBV15 and TRBJ2-2; the D gene is possibly TRBD1 (5 bases). The CDR3 has 17 amino acids. Per the germline V gene, CDR1 is LNHNV and CDR2 is YYDKDF (reference sequence). V was shortened by 0 bases and J by 7 bases, with 18 bases between the two germline ends. CDR3 DNA: TGTGCCACCAGCAGAGATCAGATCCAGGGCTCGGGCGGGGAGCTGTTTTTT. Protein: CATSRDQIQGSGGELFF.

This clonotype was seen at least ten times. The chain uses TRBV7-8 and TRBJ1-1, with 9 bases fitting TRBD1. With 0 bases clipped from V and 3 bases from J, the junction kept 5 bases outside the gene matches. This CDR3 spans 16 amino acids. Germline V gene sequence: CDR1 SGHVS, CDR2 FQNEAQ. CDR3 nucleotide sequence: TGTGCCAGCAGCTTAGCCCCACAGGGGGCGGACACTGAAGCTTTCTTT. Translating it yields CASSLAPQGADTEAFF.

As concerns this clonotype: A much larger clone sits a single nucleotide away, making a read error possible. The chain joins TRBV5-4 to TRBJ1-3; TRBD1 matches at 8 bases. This CDR3 contains 15 residues. After removal of 4 bases from V and 6 bases from J, the junction contained 9 bases not matched to a gene. In germline, CDR1 is SGHNT, CDR2 YYREEE (reference sequence). The CDR3 protein is CASSPGQGRKNTIYF. The CDR3 DNA is TGTGCCAGCAGCCCAGGACAGGGTAGGAAAAACACCATATATTTT.

With regard to this clonotype: The junction and the germline gene differ at one end; a read error may be behind it. The chain employs TRBV5-1 and TRBJ1-4, with D unclear. Germline CDR1 reads SGHRS; CDR2 reads YFSETQ. This CDR3 has 15 residues. CDR3: CACSALGSDGEKLFF. In nucleotides, the CDR3 is TGCGCCTGCAGCGCCCTAGGGAGCGACGGTGAAAAACTGTTTTTT.

This clonotype was detected many times. V and J are TRBV11-2 and TRBJ2-3, with D uncertain. Germline CDR1 reads SGHAT; CDR2 reads FQNNGV. The CDR3 contains 14 residues. V lost 1 base and J lost 4, with 9 bases in between. DNA of the CDR3: TGTGCCAGCAGCTTAGGGCAGGAACCAGATACGCAGTATTTT. Its protein is CASSLGQEPDTQYF.

V gene TRBV30 combines with J gene TRBJ2-3; 7 bases fit TRBD2. Trimming removed 2 bases from V and 9 bases from J; junction bases left unmatched: 11. CDR1 is GTSNPN, CDR2 SVGIG, per germline (reference sequence). The CDR3 is 14 residues long. This chain's CDR3 is CAWSRVGGDGTQYF. CDR3 sequence (DNA): TGTGCCTGGAGTCGGGTGGGGGGGGATGGCACGCAGTATTTT.

This clonotype was recorded many times. The chain employs TRBV7-9 and TRBJ1-2; a weak D match, TRBD1 (5 bases). CDR1 and CDR2 (germline): SEHNR, FQNEAQ (reference sequence). V was shortened by 4 bases and J by 3 bases, with 15 bases between the two germline ends. The CDR3 is made up of 15 amino acids. CDR3 DNA sequence: TGTGCCAGCAGCTCCCCCGAGACAGATTACTATGGCTACACCTTC. It specifies CASSSPETDYYGYTF.

On this clonotype: One end of the junction is discordant with germline, which a read error may explain. The chain is built from TRBV20-1 and TRBJ2-1, with 9 nucleotides matching TRBD1. Looked up from germline, CDR1 is DFQATT and CDR2 is SNEGSKA (reference sequence). CDR3 length: 15 amino acids. CDR3 sequence (DNA): TGTAGTGCGTCTCGACAGGGGGTCGCCTACAATGAGCAGTTCTTC. Translated, it gives CSASRQGVAYNEQFF.

This clonotype was found many times. The V call is TRBV5-1, the J call TRBJ2-3; D uncertain. Germline CDR1 reads SGHRS; CDR2 reads YFSETQ. Trimming shortened V by 1 base and J by 2 bases, and 5 bases separated the two germline ends. The CDR3 contains 13 residues. The CDR3 region is CASSLKHTDTQYF. The CDR3, as DNA: TGCGCCAGCAGCTTGAAACACACAGATACGCAGTATTTT.

Note on this clonotype: A clone one base away is much larger, so this may be a read error. This chain joins TRBV27 and TRBJ2-1; 7 bases map to TRBD1. J was trimmed by 2 bases and V by 4 bases; bases with no gene match: 8. The CDR3 covers 16 residues. Per germline, CDR1 MNHEY and CDR2 SMNVEV (reference sequence). CDR3 in DNA: TGTGCCAGCAGTTCCTTCCGACAGGGCCCCTACAATGAGCAGTTCTTC. Translating gives CASSSFRQGPYNEQFF.

This clonotype was observed once. A read error may explain this, as a much larger clone is one base away. This sequence joins TRBV7-2 and TRBJ2-4; weak D call: TRBD1 (6 bases). CDR3 length: 15 amino acids. Germline-derived CDR1 and CDR2 are SGHTA and FQGNSA. The CDR3 spells CASSKRTEAKSIQYF. CDR3 DNA sequence: TGTGCCAGCAGCAAGAGGACAGAAGCCAAAAGCATTCAGTACTTC.

This clonotype was seen ten or more times. The rearrangement links TRBV5-1 to TRBJ1-4; TRBD1 might be the D (5 bases). CDR1 and CDR2 from the germline V gene are SGHRS and YFSETQ. Trimming took 4 bases from V and 8 from J, leaving 12 bases between them. The CDR3 runs to 13 residues. The CDR3 nucleotides are TGCGCCAGCAGCCTCGGGGCGAGGGAAAAACTGTTTTTT. Residues: CASSLGAREKLFF.

This clonotype has ten or more counts. The J gene is TRBJ1-6, the V gene TRBV28, with 11 bases lining up with TRBD1. V dropped 2 bases and J dropped 7; count of bases not matched to a gene: 10. The CDR3 loop spans 18 amino acids. Looked up from germline, CDR1 is MDHEN and CDR2 is SYDVKM. This CDR3 is CASSLPTRTGGLNSPLHF. CDR3 coding DNA: TGTGCCAGCAGTTTACCCACCCGGACAGGGGGCTTGAATTCACCCCTCCACTTT.

This clonotype was detected ten times or more. The chain combines TRBV30 with TRBJ2-3, with TRBD1 as a possible D gene (6 bases). CDR1 GTSNPN and CDR2 SVGIG come from the germline V gene (reference sequence). Trimming took off 1 base at V and 2 bases at J, with 13 bases between the two ends. The CDR3 contains 15 residues. The CDR3 loop is CAWSDIQGYTDTQYF. The DNA of the CDR3 is TGTGCCTGGAGTGATATACAGGGCTACACAGATACGCAGTATTTT.

At least ten counts were recorded for this clonotype. The chain is built from TRBV2 and TRBJ1-3; 8 bases match TRBD1. The germline CDR1 and CDR2 sequences are SNHLY and FYNNEI. The CDR3 loop spans 12 amino acids. J was trimmed by 4 bases and V by 8 bases; bases with no gene match: 1. The CDR3: CASGTGGNTIYF. For the CDR3, the DNA is TGTGCCAGCGGGACAGGCGGAAACACCATATATTTT.

This clonotype was observed many times. This sequence joins TRBV5-1 and TRBJ2-1; a weak D match, TRBD2 (7 bases). CDR1 SGHRS and CDR2 YFSETQ come from the germline V gene. CDR3 length: 16 amino acids. The V end lost 6 bases, the J end lost 0 bases, and 16 bases lay between the germline ends. CDR3 bases: TGCGCCAGCACTCTATACGGGGGGCTCTCCTACAATGAGCAGTTCTTC. It yields the protein CASTLYGGLSYNEQFF.

This clonotype was detected a few times. The chain has TRBV6-5 and TRBJ2-3, with 10 bases lining up with TRBD1. The CDR3 is 15 amino acids. Losses at the gene ends were 2 bases for V and 5 bases for J; bases not matched to a gene: 4. Per germline, CDR1 MNHEY and CDR2 SVGAGI. The CDR3 spells CASSYGQGEVDTQYF. The CDR3 region has the DNA TGTGCCAGCAGTTACGGACAGGGGGAGGTAGATACGCAGTATTTT.

The sample holds many counts of this clonotype. The chain carries TRBV2 and TRBJ2-1, with D unclear. This CDR3 is 14 amino acids long. V was clipped by 0 bases and J by 9 bases, with 12 bases between them. Germline V CDR1 and CDR2: SNHLY, FYNNEI. The CDR3: CASSEALSGGEQFF. CDR3 sequence (DNA): TGTGCCAGCAGTGAAGCGCTCTCGGGTGGTGAGCAGTTCTTC.

This sequence joins TRBV4-3 and TRBJ2-3, with 7 bases that match TRBD2. CDR3 length: 16 amino acids. Germline values: CDR1 LGHNA, CDR2 YSLEER. Trimming cost V 1 base and J 0 bases; bases outside gene matches: 4. CDR3 bases: TGCGCCAGCAGCCAAGGACTAGCTCCTAGCACAGATACGCAGTATTTT. Translated: CASSQGLAPSTDTQYF.

This clonotype was recorded at least ten times. V gene TRBV2 combines with J gene TRBJ1-4; 7 bases line up with TRBD1. J gave up 0 bases and V 6 bases, and 7 bases lay outside the gene matches. The CDR3 contains 16 residues. The germline CDR1 and CDR2 sequences are SNHLY and FYNNEI. This chain's CDR3 is CASSGYRGSTNEKLFF. DNA for the CDR3: TGTGCCAGCAGCGGATACAGGGGATCAACTAATGAAAAACTGTTTTTT.

The genes are TRBV4-2 and TRBJ1-1; 8 nucleotides align to TRBD1. There are 15 residues in the CDR3. Germline V lookup: CDR1 LGHNA, CDR2 YNFKEQ. Unmatched junction bases numbered 6, after V lost 2 bases and J lost 4 bases. The CDR3 reads CASSQLVTGGTEAFF. In DNA form, the CDR3 reads TGTGCCAGCAGCCAATTGGTTACAGGGGGCACTGAAGCTTTCTTT.

Comment on this clonotype: A much larger clone differs from this one at a single base, so this may be a read error. V is TRBV28 and J is TRBJ1-3, with unresolved D. The germline V and J ends were trimmed by 3 bases and 4 bases, with 10 bases remaining between them. Germline V gene data show CDR1 as MDHEN and CDR2 as SYDVKM. CDR3 length: 14 amino acids. The CDR3 DNA reads TGTGCCAGCAGTTTGACCCACGGAGGAAACACCATATATTTT. Translating gives CASSLTHGGNTIYF.